The rows below give T cell receptor beta chains drawn from one sample of a study of brain T cells in children with intractable seizures. Only in-frame clones appear in the TCRdb table, and some are missing; sequencing was by immunoSEQ multiplex PCR. The sample holds 300,000 to 400,000 clones, roughly 93% seen once. Sample: peripheral blood, taken 4 to 5 months after surgery. Receptors were obtained from a boy in the first two years of life with tuberous sclerosis and intractable seizures. CDR3s include the opening cysteine and the closing phenylalanine or tryptophan.

V	J	CDR3
TRBV19	TRBJ2-7	CASSISLWDRENEQYF
TRBV15	TRBJ2-3	CATSRDTLVTDTQYF
TRBV6-5	TRBJ1-5	CASSWGGGSNQPQHF
TRBV5-1	TRBJ1-2	CASSPERVFYGYTF
TRBV4-1	TRBJ2-1	CASSQEGRTYNEQFF
TRBV7-3	TRBJ1-1	CASSFSGEEAFF
TRBV7-2	TRBJ1-3	CASSLQGAGNTIYF
TRBV19	TRBJ2-1	CASSNGLAGVSEQFF
TRBV24-1	TRBJ2-7	CATSDPGQPYEQYF
TRBV2	TRBJ1-5	CASSVGRVNQPQHF
TRBV5-6	TRBJ2-7	CASSLEQGEQYF
TRBV15	TRBJ2-7	CATGTRGSYEQYF
TRBV5-1	TRBJ2-5	CASSPASGGYQETQYF
TRBV11-3	TRBJ2-2	CASSYDRGHTGELFF
TRBV25-1	TRBJ1-6	CASSEHPGTGNSPLHF
TRBV24-1	TRBJ2-7	CATVRDRTYEQYF
TRBV9	TRBJ1-4	CASSVGDGPATNEKLFF
TRBV2	TRBJ2-3	CASSELGQALGTDTQYF
TRBV6-6	TRBJ2-7	CAIRQGDSYEQYF
TRBV4-1	TRBJ1-5	CASSLPGTKPQHF
TRBV10-3	TRBJ2-7	CAISPDREISEQYF
TRBV7-3	TRBJ2-2	CASSREAFGTGVPGELFF
TRBV18	TRBJ2-1	CASSPFDNAYNEQFF
TRBV3-1/TRBV3-2	TRBJ2-1	CASSQASGGLYNEQFF
TRBV19	TRBJ2-7	CASSTSSSGHTYEQYF
TRBV6-2/TRBV6-3	TRBJ1-2	CASSSRGTVRGYTF
TRBV4-1	TRBJ2-7	CASSQAGQGYEQYF
TRBV6-2/TRBV6-3	TRBJ2-2	CASSYSPYTGELFF
TRBV19	TRBJ2-1	CASSWGNLDNEQFF
TRBV10-3	TRBJ2-2	CAISALAGRNTGELFF
TRBV7-3	TRBJ1-1	CASSAIPRFGGQHHTEAFF
TRBV29-1	TRBJ1-3	CSVVGDLVYF
TRBV19	TRBJ2-7	CASSMTLESDASFTYEQYF